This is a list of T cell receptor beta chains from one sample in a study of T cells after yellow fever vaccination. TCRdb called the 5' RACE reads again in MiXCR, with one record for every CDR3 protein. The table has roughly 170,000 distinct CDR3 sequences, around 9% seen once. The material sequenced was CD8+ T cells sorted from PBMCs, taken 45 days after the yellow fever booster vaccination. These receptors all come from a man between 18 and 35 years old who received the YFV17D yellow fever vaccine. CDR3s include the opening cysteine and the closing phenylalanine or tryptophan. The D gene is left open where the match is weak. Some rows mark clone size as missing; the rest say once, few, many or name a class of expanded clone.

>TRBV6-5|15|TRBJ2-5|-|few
CASSYGGSPQETQYF
TGTGCCAGCAGTTACGGGGGATCCCCCCAAGAGACCCAGTACTTC
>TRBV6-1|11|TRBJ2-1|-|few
CASSGLHEQFF
TGTGCCAGCAGTGGGCTGCATGAGCAGTTCTTC
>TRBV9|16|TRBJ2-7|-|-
CASSATGTLTPPEQYF
TGTGCCAGCAGCGCCACCGGGACCCTGACACCCCCCGAGCAGTACTTC
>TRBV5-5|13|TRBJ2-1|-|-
CASTVVPYNEQFF
TGTGCCAGCACCGTGGTCCCTTACAATGAGCAGTTCTTC
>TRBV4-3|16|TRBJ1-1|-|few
CASSREVGVLGTEAFF
TGCGCCAGCAGCCGCGAGGTTGGGGTTCTAGGCACTGAAGCTTTCTTT
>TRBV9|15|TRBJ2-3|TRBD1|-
CASSAEDRGKDTQYF
TGTGCCAGCAGCGCGGAGGACAGGGGAAAAGATACGCAGTATTTT
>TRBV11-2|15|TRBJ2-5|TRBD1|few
CASSPPTGSGETQYF
TGTGCCAGCAGCCCCCCGACAGGGAGTGGGGAGACCCAGTACTTC
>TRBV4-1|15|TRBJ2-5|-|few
CASSHDPGVRGTQYF
TGCGCCAGCAGCCACGATCCGGGAGTCAGGGGGACCCAGTACTTC
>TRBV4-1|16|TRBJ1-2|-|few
CASSQPTPAGNYGYTF
TGCGCCAGCAGCCAGCCGACCCCAGCAGGGAACTATGGCTACACCTTC
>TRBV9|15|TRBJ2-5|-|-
CASSVGQFRQETQYF
TGTGCCAGCAGCGTAGGGCAGTTTCGCCAAGAGACCCAGTACTTC
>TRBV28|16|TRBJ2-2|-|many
CASSLMSRANTGELFF
TGTGCCAGCAGTTTAATGTCCAGGGCGAACACCGGGGAGCTGTTTTTT
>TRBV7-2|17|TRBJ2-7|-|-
CASSLPRDTVPSYEQYF
TGTGCCAGCAGCTTACCCCGTGATACAGTCCCCTCCTACGAGCAGTACTTC
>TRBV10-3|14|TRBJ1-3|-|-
CAISAVGSGNTIYF
TGTGCCATCAGTGCAGTGGGCTCTGGAAACACCATATATTTT
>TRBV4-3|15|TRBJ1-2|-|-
CASSQDQPSGYGYTF
TGCGCCAGCAGCCAAGATCAACCTTCGGGCTATGGCTACACCTTC
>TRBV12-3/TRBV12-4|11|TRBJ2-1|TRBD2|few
CASDRGDEQFF
TGTGCCAGCGACCGGGGGGATGAGCAGTTCTTC
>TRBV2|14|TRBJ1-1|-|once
CASSVRVTDTEAFF
TGTGCCAGCAGTGTGCGGGTGACGGACACTGAAGCTTTCTTT
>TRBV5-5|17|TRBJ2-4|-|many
CASSYGVGSRAKNIQYF
TGTGCCAGCAGCTATGGGGTCGGGTCTCGGGCCAAAAACATTCAGTACTTC
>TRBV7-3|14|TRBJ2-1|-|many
CASSLGTSGNEQFF
TGTGCCAGCAGCTTAGGGACTTCGGGCAATGAGCAGTTCTTC
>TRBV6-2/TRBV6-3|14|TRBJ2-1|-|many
CASGGQNAYNEQFF
TGTGCCAGCGGGGGGCAAAACGCCTACAATGAGCAGTTCTTC
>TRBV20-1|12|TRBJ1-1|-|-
CSASKGGTEAFF
TGCAGTGCTAGTAAGGGAGGCACTGAAGCTTTCTTT
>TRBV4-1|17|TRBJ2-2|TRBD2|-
CASSRETGTMNTGELFF
TGCGCCAGCAGCCGAGAAACCGGGACTATGAACACCGGGGAGCTGTTTTTT
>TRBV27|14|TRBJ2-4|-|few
CASMPGSSKNIQYF
TGTGCCAGCATGCCAGGATCATCCAAAAACATTCAGTACTTC
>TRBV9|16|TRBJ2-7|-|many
CASSVAGAGASYEQYF
TGTGCCAGCAGCGTAGCAGGGGCAGGGGCCTCCTACGAGCAGTACTTC
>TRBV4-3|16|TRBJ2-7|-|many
CASSQHHAGTTYEQYF
TGCGCCAGCAGCCAACACCATGCCGGGACGACCTACGAGCAGTACTTC